What follows are 23 T cell receptor beta chains derived from one specimen sequenced in a study of shared clonotypes between healthy human individuals. Clones were read by immunoSEQ multiplex PCR, and TCRdb kept only the in-frame ones, dropping some. The data hold 650,000 to 800,000 clones, with over 55% observed a single time. Sequenced input: memory CD4+ T cells sorted from blood. This sample's subset: CD45RA-negative fraction. These receptors all come from a woman aged 30 to 39 in good health.

The gene calls are TRBV5-1 and TRBJ1-1, with D perhaps TRBD1 (5 bases). With 4 bases removed from V and 1 base from J, the gap between germline ends came to 8 bases. The CDR3 is made up of 13 amino acids. CDR1 and CDR2 (germline): SGHRS, YFSETQ. The CDR3 spells CASSPGQNTEAFF. CDR3 nucleotide sequence: TGCGCCAGCAGCCCCGGACAGAACACTGAAGCTTTCTTT.

CDR3 bases: TGTGCCAGCAGCTTAATTACTAGCGGGTTACCTTACGAGCAGTACTTC. It codes for CASSLITSGLPYEQYF. This sequence joins TRBV13 and TRBJ2-7, with 9 bases that match TRBD2. Germline assignment: CDR1 PRHDT and CDR2 FYEKMQ (reference sequence). CDR3 length: 16 residues. Trimming at V came to 2 bases and at J to 4 bases, leaving 9 bases not matched to a gene.

This clone was detected only a few times. The chain has TRBV18 and TRBJ2-1; the match to TRBD2 covers 9 bases. Germline V gene data show CDR1 as KGHSH and CDR2 as LQKENI. The CDR3 loop spans 17 amino acids. The V segment lost 2 bases and the J segment 6 bases; nucleotides outside the gene matches: 11. The CDR3 bases are TGTGCCAGCTCACCAAGGCTAGCGGGGCGAGGTGGCAATGAGCAGTTCTTC. It encodes CASSPRLAGRGGNEQFF.

This chain joins TRBV29-1 and TRBJ2-1; D uncertain. V lost 3 bases to trimming and J lost 4 bases, with 10 bases between them. Germline values: CDR1 SQVTM, CDR2 ANQGSEA. The CDR3 is 13 residues long. As DNA, the CDR3 is TGCAGCGTTGAGACGAGCTTATACAATGAGCAGTTCTTC. Translated: CSVETSLYNEQFF.

This clone showed up just a few times. The genes are TRBV2 and TRBJ1-3; a possible D gene is TRBD1 (5 bases). CDR3 length: 13 residues. In germline, CDR1 is SNHLY, CDR2 FYNNEI. Trimming stripped 11 bases from V and 8 bases from J, with 19 bases between. CDR3 loop: CASHVEGRYTIYF. CDR3 DNA: TGTGCCTCTCACGTTGAGGGGAGATACACCATATATTTT. Drawing the rest from reference TRBV2 and TRBJ1-3, the complete variable domain is EPEVTQTPSHQVTQMGQEVILRCVPISNHLYFYWYRQILGQKVEFLVSFYNNEISEKSEIFDDQFSVERPDGSNFTLKIRSTKLEDSAMYFCASHVEGRYTIYFGEGSWLTVV.

The J gene is TRBJ1-1, the V gene TRBV5-1; D is uncertain. Trimming left V 2 bases short and J 1 base short, with 6 bases between. The CDR3 has 13 amino acids. In germline, CDR1 is SGHRS, CDR2 YFSETQ. In nucleotides, the CDR3 is TGCGCCAGCAGCTTCTTCGAGAACACTGAAGCTTTCTTT. It yields the protein CASSFFENTEAFF.

This clone was seen only a few times. The chain recombines TRBV11-1 with TRBJ2-2, with a tentative D call TRBD2 (5 bases). Trimming took 3 bases from V and 6 from J, leaving 11 bases between them. CDR3 length equals 14 residues. Germline V gene sequence: CDR1 SGHAT, CDR2 FQDESV (reference sequence). DNA for the CDR3: TGTGCCAGCAGCTTGTGGGAGAGGTCCGGGGAGCTGTTTTTT. It encodes CASSLWERSGELFF.

This chain joins TRBV7-9 and TRBJ2-3; 10 bases line up with TRBD1. J lost 1 base, V lost 1 base, and 5 bases had no gene match. The germline CDR1 and CDR2 sequences are SEHNR and FQNEAQ (reference sequence). There are 17 residues in the CDR3. CDR3 sequence (DNA): TGTGCCAGCAGCTTAGGGGCCGGGACAGGGGGCACAGATACGCAGTATTTT. The encoded protein is CASSLGAGTGGTDTQYF. Filled out from reference TRBV7-9 and TRBJ2-3, the complete variable domain reads DTGVSQNPRHKITKRGQNVTFRCDPISEHNRLYWYRQTLGQGPEFLTYFQNEAQLEKSRLLSDRFSAERPKGSFSTLEIQRTEQGDSAMYLCASSLGAGTGGTDTQYFGPGTRLTVL.

The chain employs TRBV28 and TRBJ1-4; no firm D call. The germline gives CDR1 MDHEN, CDR2 SYDVKM. Trimming removed 5 bases at V and 0 bases at J, with 7 bases between. CDR3 length equals 14 residues. The CDR3 region has the DNA TGTGCCAGCAGTGACACTTCAACTAATGAAAAACTGTTTTTT. This codes for CASSDTSTNEKLFF.

This chain uses TRBV5-6 with TRBJ2-3; 7 bases align to TRBD1. Germline V gives CDR1 SGHDT, CDR2 YYEEEE. After removal of 3 bases from V and 2 bases from J, the junction contained 6 bases not matched to a gene. This CDR3 contains 15 residues. CDR3 in DNA: TGTGCCAGCAGCTCCCGACAGGGAAACACAGATACGCAGTATTTT. Translation gives CASSSRQGNTDTQYF. Full variable domain (rest looked up from reference TRBV5-6 and TRBJ2-3): DAGVTQSPTHLIKTRGQQVTLRCSPKSGHDTVSWYQQALGQGPQFIFQYYEEEERQRGNFPDRFSGHQFPNYSSELNVNALLLGDSALYLCASSSRQGNTDTQYFGPGTRLTVL.

The CDR3: CASRSGQGTNEQFF. CDR3 coding DNA: TGTGCCAGCAGATCGGGACAGGGAACGAATGAGCAGTTCTTC. J is TRBJ2-1 and V is TRBV28; 9 nucleotides agree with TRBD1. The CDR3 contains 14 residues. The germline CDR1 and CDR2 sequences are MDHEN and SYDVKM. The V and J ends lost 6 bases and 7 bases, in that order; junction bases with no gene match: 7.

This clone showed up just once. The gene calls are TRBV30 and TRBJ1-2; 8 nucleotides align to TRBD1. Looked up from germline, CDR1 is GTSNPN and CDR2 is SVGIG (reference sequence). This CDR3 is built from 14 residues. V gave up 0 bases and J gave up 7 bases; unmatched junction bases: 7. In DNA, the CDR3 is TGTGCCTGGAGTGTAAAGGCAGGGGGCAGTGGCTACACCTTC. Residues: CAWSVKAGGSGYTF.

The sample holds a few counts of this clone. The chain has TRBV27 and TRBJ2-1, with no clear D. Trimming cost V 7 bases and J 3 bases, with 13 bases left between them. The CDR3 is 14 residues long. In germline, CDR1 is MNHEY, CDR2 SMNVEV (reference sequence). The CDR3 nucleotides read TGTGCCAGCACTGACGGACCGGGCTACAATGAGCAGTTCTTC. Amino acids: CASTDGPGYNEQFF.

This clone was detected only once. V usage is TRBV6-6 and J usage is TRBJ1-1; 8 bases are shared with TRBD1. The CDR3 is made up of 16 amino acids. The V gene end was trimmed by 6 bases and the J gene end by 0 bases; junction bases not matched to a gene: 9. Germline V lookup: CDR1 MNHNY, CDR2 SVGAGI (reference sequence). CDR3 sequence reads: CASRPGDRGLNTEAFF. The CDR3 DNA reads as TGTGCCAGCAGGCCTGGAGACAGGGGATTGAACACTGAAGCTTTCTTT.

The chain recombines TRBV2 with TRBJ2-1; D might be TRBD1 (6 bases). The length of the CDR3 is 14 residues. Trimming took off 7 bases at V and 9 bases at J, with 19 bases between the two ends. Per the germline V gene, CDR1 is SNHLY and CDR2 is FYNNEI. The CDR3 loop is CASIEYRDVAEQFF. The DNA of the CDR3 is TGTGCCAGCATCGAGTACAGGGACGTTGCTGAGCAGTTCTTC. The full variable domain, its missing parts supplied by reference TRBV2 and TRBJ2-1, is EPEVTQTPSHQVTQMGQEVILRCVPISNHLYFYWYRQILGQKVEFLVSFYNNEISEKSEIFDDQFSVERPDGSNFTLKIRSTKLEDSAMYFCASIEYRDVAEQFFGPGTRLTVL.

The CDR3 region has the DNA TGTGCCAGCAGCTCCGGGACTAGCGGCCGTGCTAGCACAGATACGCAGTATTTT. It is translated as CASSSGTSGRASTDTQYF. The chain uses TRBV27 and TRBJ2-3; 11 bases match TRBD2. V lost 6 bases, J lost 0 bases, and 11 bases stayed unmatched. Germline V gene data show CDR1 as MNHEY and CDR2 as SMNVEV (reference sequence). The CDR3 is 18 residues long.

At least ten counts were recorded for this clone. V gene TRBV7-8 combines with J gene TRBJ2-7; D ambiguous. Trimming cost V 0 bases and J 2 bases, with 8 bases left between them. The CDR3 has 14 amino acids. CDR1 SGHVS and CDR2 FQNEAQ come from the germline V gene. CDR3 protein: CASSLAGNPYEQYF. CDR3 nucleotide sequence: TGTGCCAGCAGCTTAGCAGGGAATCCCTACGAGCAGTACTTC.

The chain uses TRBV7-8 and TRBJ2-2; no reliable D call. The germline CDR1 and CDR2 sequences are SGHVS and FQNEAQ. Trimming shortened V by 2 bases and J by 6 bases, and 10 bases separated the two germline ends. This CDR3 region has 14 residues. CDR3 in amino acids: CASSLTRFSGELFF. Here the CDR3 DNA reads TGTGCCAGCAGCTTAACAAGGTTCTCCGGGGAGCTGTTTTTT.

The chain combines TRBV28 with TRBJ2-2, with TRBD1 matching over 9 bases. This CDR3 region has 15 residues. After removal of 5 bases from V and 8 bases from J, the junction contained 9 bases not matched to a gene. Per the germline V gene, CDR1 is MDHEN and CDR2 is SYDVKM. CDR3: CASSLHGTGLGELFF. In DNA, the CDR3 is TGTGCCAGCAGTCTGCACGGGACAGGGTTGGGGGAGCTGTTTTTT.

This clone was observed a few times. This chain joins TRBV6-1 and TRBJ2-7; D unclear. Trimming shortened V by 5 bases and J by 5 bases, and 7 bases separated the two germline ends. Germline CDR1 and CDR2: MNHNS and SASEGT. The CDR3 is 11 amino acids. The CDR3 loop is CASSQGHEQYF. The CDR3 coding sequence is TGTGCCAGCAGTCAAGGCCACGAGCAGTACTTC.

The chain links TRBV7-9 to TRBJ1-4, with 9 bases aligning to TRBD1. The CDR3 covers 15 residues. V lost 6 bases, J lost 5 bases, and 7 bases stayed unmatched. Per the germline V gene, CDR1 is SEHNR and CDR2 is FQNEAQ (reference sequence). This chain's CDR3 is CASRPAGTGNEKLFF. CDR3 nucleotides: TGTGCCAGCAGACCCGCCGGGACAGGGAATGAAAAACTGTTTTTT.

The chain joins TRBV10-1 to TRBJ2-5; D is unresolved. Per the germline V gene, CDR1 is WNHNN and CDR2 is SYGVQD (reference sequence). CDR3 length equals 11 residues. Trimming shortened V by 2 bases and J by 4 bases, and 2 bases separated the two germline ends. This CDR3 is CASSETETQYF. For the CDR3, the DNA is TGCGCCAGCAGTGAGACAGAGACCCAGTACTTC.

This rearrangement joins TRBV6-6 to TRBJ1-1, with D perhaps TRBD1 (5 bases). Trimming pared 6 bases from V and 6 bases from J, leaving 20 bases between. CDR3 length: 15 residues. CDR1 is MNHNY, CDR2 SVGAGI, per germline (reference sequence). The CDR3 region is CASSKPGEGSPEAFF. The CDR3 DNA follows: TGTGCCAGCAGCAAACCGGGCGAGGGGTCCCCTGAAGCTTTCTTT.